The rows below give T cell receptor beta chains drawn from one sample of a study of a mutant IDH1 vaccine in newly diagnosed glioma. Generated by immunoSEQ multiplex PCR, the TCRdb table keeps only in-frame clones and is missing some. The data show some 95,000 clones, with roughly 77% seen just once and less than 8.5% held by the top ten. This specimen was PBMCs, taken from a glioma patient treated with radiotherapy, temozolomide or both. The origin of the receptors is a man aged 35-49 years with glioma. CDR3s leave out the opening cysteine and the closing phenylalanine or tryptophan. D genes are given only for firm matches. The size entry is marked missing in some rows and otherwise reads once, few, many or a size class.

d_gene	abundance	v_gene	j_gene	CDR3aa
-	-	TRBV7-9	TRBJ2-7	ASSPMDNSYEQY
-	few	TRBV6-5	TRBJ1-2	ASRGRAPHYGYT
-	-	TRBV6-1	TRBJ2-5	ASSEINGPQETQY
TRBD1	once	TRBV19	TRBJ1-6	ATRVRQGGSPLH
-	few	TRBV4-1	TRBJ2-3	ASSQQGWTGTDTQY
-	few	TRBV7-6	TRBJ1-1	ASTSGENTEAF
TRBD2	-	TRBV5-5	TRBJ2-3	ASSPGLAGELDTQY
TRBD2	-	TRBV5-8	TRBJ2-5	ASSLGRLAGALQETQY
TRBD1	-	TRBV18	TRBJ2-3	ASSTQGAGDTQY
TRBD1	-	TRBV18	TRBJ1-5	ASSADRGQYQPQH
TRBD2	-	TRBV6-1	TRBJ2-5	ASSELAGGQETQY
-	-	TRBV6-5	TRBJ1-2	ASSYSGGAEGYT
-	-	TRBV7-6	TRBJ2-2	ASSWLGRINTGELF
TRBD2	-	TRBV10-1	TRBJ2-1	ASRAGGLGEQF
TRBD1	-	TRBV27	TRBJ2-6	ASSLLARGQSGANVLT
TRBD1	-	TRBV7-2	TRBJ2-7	ASSLGQISYEQY
-	few	TRBV7-3	TRBJ2-6	ASSLASGRTGANVLT
-	-	TRBV21-1	TRBJ1-1	ASSRWDTVNTEAF
-	-	TRBV6-5	TRBJ2-5	ASSRATQETQY
-	-	TRBV6-4	TRBJ2-3	ASSVTGTDTQY
TRBD1	-	TRBV18	TRBJ1-5	ASATRQGAFQPQH
-	-	TRBV7-2	TRBJ2-5	ASSLDQVETQY
-	few	TRBV2	TRBJ1-4	ASSVKGKGEKLF
-	-	TRBV9	TRBJ2-3	ASSGPISPSDTQY
TRBD1	-	TRBV10-3	TRBJ2-3	AISGGSSTDTQY
-	-	TRBV4-1	TRBJ2-2	ASSQERTAAGELF
-	-	TRBV5-6	TRBJ2-7	ASSLNGDTSYEQY
TRBD2	many	TRBV12-5	TRBJ2-1	ASGPGLVPYNEQF
-	-	TRBV28	TRBJ2-7	ASSLTGEGYEQY
-	-	TRBV6-1	TRBJ1-5	ASLPSGHVNQPQH
-	-	TRBV11-1	TRBJ1-2	ASSLGGAVNYGYT
-	-	TRBV7-3	TRBJ2-1	ASSLNRFSNEQF
-	-	TRBV30	TRBJ1-2	AWSLEATNYGYT
-	once	TRBV4-3	TRBJ2-3	ASSRETSTDTQY
-	once	TRBV6-6	TRBJ1-1	ASSYSGRMGTEAF
-	-	TRBV9	TRBJ2-5	ASSVGQGETQY
-	-	TRBV6-4	TRBJ2-2	ASRLDSLLNTGELF
-	-	TRBV11-2	TRBJ1-2	ASSPGQFINYGYT
-	-	TRBV7-9	TRBJ1-2	ASSSGRDGYYGYT
TRBD2	-	TRBV5-6	TRBJ2-3	ASSLDISRGSTDTQY
TRBD2	-	TRBV5-4	TRBJ2-2	ASSLFSGRAFGELF
-	-	TRBV30	TRBJ2-2	AWRVASNTGELF